This record covers a single TCR beta chain. Its matching antigen is unknown. These data belong to a study of cytotoxic CD8 clonotypes in ibrutinib-treated CLL. About the study: Across the patients, about a dozen were relapsed/refractory, 15 treatment-naive and around 18 IGHV unmutated.

General study findings and limits: Age-matched healthy donor levels were exceeded by baseline clonality, which tracked circulating CD8+ T-cell counts.

PBMCs were cryopreserved, and 1.5 to 2.5 micrograms of genomic DNA from them went into TCR beta libraries. Repertoires were generated with immunoSEQ multiplex PCR, while TCRdb's copy carries only in-frame clones and drops some. The repertoire holds about 160,000 clones, about 80% seen once, with roughly 2% in the top ten. Trimming removed 4 bases from V and 5 bases from J; junction bases left unmatched: 10. The germline V gene encodes CDR1 MNHNS and CDR2 SASEGT. This CDR3 region has 15 residues. The sample here was PBMCs, taken after 12 months of ibrutinib treatment. The TCR comes from a human donor with chronic lymphocytic leukemia. V gene TRBV6-1 combines with J gene TRBJ1-2; 7 bases fit TRBD1. This CDR3 reads CASSVRQGRVYGYTF. CDR3 DNA: TGTGCCAGCAGTGTGAGACAGGGTAGGGTATATGGCTACACCTTC.